This passage covers 16 T cell receptor beta chains from one sample sequenced in a study of human T cells and chemical hapten exposure. TCRdb called the RACE reads again in MiXCR, with one record for every CDR3 protein. The sample has under 90,000 distinct CDR3 sequences; 8% to 10% are singletons. Time point: pre-sensitization, week 0. This sample's treatment: therapeutic diphenylcyclopropenone sensitization with weekly scalp DPC. The sequencing here drew on whole blood, taken in connection with sensitization to the hapten diphenylcyclopropenone (DPC). The source is a middle-aged woman with alopecia areata. Some clones in this sample may be carry-over from other donors' samples.

This chain links TRBV9 with TRBJ2-3; D gene uncertain. Germline V gives CDR1 SGDLS, CDR2 YYNGEE. Trimming shortened V by 4 bases and J by 0 bases, and 9 bases separated the two germline ends. This CDR3 is 14 amino acids long. In DNA, the CDR3 is TGTGCCAGCAGCCCAAGCCGTAGCACAGATACGCAGTATTTT. As protein: CASSPSRSTDTQYF.

As to this clonotype: A read error may explain this, as a much larger clone is one base away. The chain has TRBV20-1 and TRBJ1-5, with D possibly matching TRBD1 (5 bases). V was pared by 6 bases and J by 5 bases, with 17 bases between. The CDR3 totals 14 residues. Germline V gene data show CDR1 as DFQATT and CDR2 as SNEGSKA (reference sequence). This CDR3 reads CSATHPGRDQPQHF. Here the CDR3 DNA reads TGCAGTGCCACCCATCCGGGGCGTGATCAGCCCCAGCATTTT.

This clonotype was observed at least ten times. J is TRBJ2-3 and V is TRBV6-1; 7 nucleotides agree with TRBD2. Germline CDR1 MNHNS, CDR2 SASEGT. The J segment lost 1 base and the V segment lost 2 bases, leaving 3 bases of the junction unmatched. The CDR3 has 15 residues. Here the CDR3 reads CASSEQSGGTDTQYF. The CDR3, as DNA: TGTGCCAGCAGTGAACAGAGCGGGGGCACAGATACGCAGTATTTT.

This clonotype was seen at least ten times. This rearrangement joins TRBV15 to TRBJ2-5; 9 bases line up with TRBD1. Germline V gives CDR1 LNHNV, CDR2 YYDKDF (reference sequence). This CDR3 has 15 amino acids. Trimming removed 4 bases from V and 1 base from J; junction bases left unmatched: 4. The CDR3 protein is CATSNRTGVQETQYF. DNA for the CDR3: TGTGCCACCAGCAACCGGACAGGGGTCCAAGAGACCCAGTACTTC.

This clonotype has at least ten counts. The chain combines TRBV7-2 with TRBJ2-5; 10 nucleotides line up with TRBD2. Trimming cost V 5 bases and J 5 bases; bases outside gene matches: 5. This CDR3 comprises 14 residues. Germline CDR1 and CDR2: SGHTA and FQGNSA. The CDR3 here is CASSPLAGVETQYF. The CDR3 DNA follows: TGTGCCAGCAGCCCGCTAGCGGGGGTTGAGACCCAGTACTTC. Based on the CDR3 plus reference TRBV7-2 and TRBJ2-5, the full variable domain is GAGVSQSPSNKVTEKGKDVELRCDPISGHTALYWYRQSLGQGLEFLIYFQGNSAPDKSGLPSDRFSAERTGGSVSTLTIQRTQQEDSAVYLCASSPLAGVETQYFGPGTRLLVL.

This clonotype was observed a few times. The chain is built from TRBV5-5 and TRBJ2-2; D unclear. Germline lookup yields CDR1 SGHKS and CDR2 YYEKEE (reference sequence). This CDR3 has 15 amino acids. Trimming removed 2 bases at V and 4 bases at J, with 12 bases between. Written as DNA, the CDR3 is TGTGCCAGCAGCTTTCGACCCGATACCACCGGGGAGCTGTTTTTT. Protein sequence: CASSFRPDTTGELFF. Complete variable domain (other parts from reference TRBV5-5 and TRBJ2-2): DAGVTQSPTHLIKTRGQQVTLRCSPISGHKSVSWYQQVLGQGPQFIFQYYEKEERGRGNFPDRFSARQFPNYSSELNVNALLLGDSALYLCASSFRPDTTGELFFGEGSRLTVL.

This clonotype was counted many times. The CDR3 coding sequence is TGTGCCAGCAGTTTGGATAGCGGCTACAATGAGCAGTTCTTC. Its translation is CASSLDSGYNEQFF. The gene calls are TRBV2 and TRBJ2-1; tentatively, D is TRBD2 (6 bases). Between the trimmed V and J ends, which lost 5 bases and 3 bases, there was a span of 11 bases. CDR1 SNHLY and CDR2 FYNNEI come from the germline V gene. CDR3 length equals 14 residues.

This clonotype was found many times. The chain carries TRBV20-1 and TRBJ2-1, with 7 positions matching TRBD2. The CDR3 is 18 amino acids. The V gene end was trimmed by 0 bases and the J gene end by 7 bases; junction bases not matched to a gene: 18. From germline, CDR1 is DFQATT and CDR2 SNEGSKA (reference sequence). Here the CDR3 reads CSARDRRGGTVLGNEQFF. In nucleotides, the CDR3 is TGCAGTGCTAGAGATCGCCGCGGGGGTACCGTTCTGGGAAATGAGCAGTTCTTC.

This clonotype was found many times. The rearrangement joins TRBV4-3 to TRBJ1-4; D not certain. V was cut by 5 bases and J by 7 bases, with 14 bases left in between. Germline CDR1 LGHNA, CDR2 YSLEER. The length of the CDR3 is 14 residues. As DNA, the CDR3 is TGCGCCAGCAGCAGGGATCTCAGAGGTGAAAAACTGTTTTTT. Protein product: CASSRDLRGEKLFF.

Ten or more counts support this clonotype. V gene TRBV4-1 combines with J gene TRBJ1-4; a possible D gene is TRBD1 (5 bases). Germline CDR1 MGHRA, CDR2 YSYEKL. The ends were cut back, 1 base at V and 5 bases at J, with 11 bases in the middle. The CDR3 covers 15 residues. This chain's CDR3 is CASSQVGGGNEKLFF. For the CDR3, the DNA is TGCGCCAGCAGCCAAGTCGGGGGAGGAAATGAAAAACTGTTTTTT.

This clonotype was counted ten times or more. This sequence joins TRBV4-3 and TRBJ2-1, with 10 bases that match TRBD2. The CDR3 has 18 amino acids. After removal of 2 bases from V and 0 bases from J, the junction contained 7 bases not matched to a gene. The germline CDR1 and CDR2 sequences are LGHNA and YSLEER. The CDR3 DNA follows: TGCGCCAGCAGCCAATCTCTAGCGGGGGCCAACTCCTACAATGAGCAGTTCTTC. Protein: CASSQSLAGANSYNEQFF.

J is TRBJ2-1 and V is TRBV20-1; 8 bases match TRBD1. V shed 8 bases, J shed 0 bases, and the junction held 6 bases outside the gene matches. The CDR3 runs 14 residues. Germline V CDR1 and CDR2: DFQATT, SNEGSKA (reference sequence). The CDR3 sequence is CSQDRDSSYNEQFF. CDR3 bases: TGCAGTCAGGACAGGGACAGCTCCTACAATGAGCAGTTCTTC.

This chain connects TRBV6-5 to TRBJ2-3; no definite D call. The length of the CDR3 is 12 residues. V lost 8 bases to trimming and J lost 2 bases, with 8 bases between them. Germline assignment: CDR1 MNHEY and CDR2 SVGAGI. Here the CDR3 reads CASAASTDTQYF. CDR3 nucleotides: TGTGCCAGCGCGGCCTCCACAGATACGCAGTATTTT.

The V and J genes are TRBV4-1 and TRBJ2-7; TRBD2 might be the D (5 bases). CDR1 is MGHRA and CDR2 is YSYEKL in the germline V gene. V was clipped by 0 bases and J by 1 base, with 13 bases between them. The CDR3 is 16 amino acids. The CDR3: CASSQDPRAASYEQYF. As DNA, the CDR3 is TGCGCCAGCAGCCAAGACCCGAGGGCGGCATCCTACGAGCAGTACTTC.

The CDR3 spells CASSIGTDNTEAFF. CDR3 sequence (DNA): TGCGCCAGCAGCATCGGGACAGACAACACTGAAGCTTTCTTT. The chain couples TRBV5-1 to TRBJ1-1; TRBD1 matches at 7 bases. The germline gives CDR1 SGHRS, CDR2 YFSETQ. Germline trimming cut 4 bases from V and 2 bases from J; bases unmatched to any gene: 5. The length of the CDR3 is 14 residues.

This clonotype was observed at least ten times. This rearrangement joins TRBV6-2 or TRBV6-3 to TRBJ1-5; D may be TRBD1 (6 bases). The V gene lost 6 bases and the J gene lost 0 bases, with 12 bases spanning the gap. The length of the CDR3 is 15 residues. Germline V gene data show CDR1 as MNHEY and CDR2 as SVGEGT. CDR3 protein: CASSRTGISNQPQHF. CDR3 coding DNA: TGTGCCAGCAGCCGAACAGGGATTAGCAATCAGCCCCAGCATTTT.